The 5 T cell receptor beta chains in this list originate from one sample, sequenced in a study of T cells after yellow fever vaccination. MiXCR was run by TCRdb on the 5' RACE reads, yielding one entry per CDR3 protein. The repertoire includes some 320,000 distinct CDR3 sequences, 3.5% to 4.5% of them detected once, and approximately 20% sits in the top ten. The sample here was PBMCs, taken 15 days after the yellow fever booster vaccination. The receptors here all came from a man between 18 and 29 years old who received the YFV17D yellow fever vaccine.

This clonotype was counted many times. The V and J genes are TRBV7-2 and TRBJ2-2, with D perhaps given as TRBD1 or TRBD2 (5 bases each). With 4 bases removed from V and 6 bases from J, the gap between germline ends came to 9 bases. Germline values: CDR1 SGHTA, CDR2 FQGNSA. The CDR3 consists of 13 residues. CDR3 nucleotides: TGTGCCAGCAGCTCTGGGACGCCCGGGGAGCTGTTTTTT. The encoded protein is CASSSGTPGELFF.

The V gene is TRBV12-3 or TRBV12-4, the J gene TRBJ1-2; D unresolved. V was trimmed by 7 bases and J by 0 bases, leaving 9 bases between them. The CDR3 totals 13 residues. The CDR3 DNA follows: TGTGCCAGCACCAGGCCCCCTAACTATGGCTACACCTTC. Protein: CASTRPPNYGYTF.

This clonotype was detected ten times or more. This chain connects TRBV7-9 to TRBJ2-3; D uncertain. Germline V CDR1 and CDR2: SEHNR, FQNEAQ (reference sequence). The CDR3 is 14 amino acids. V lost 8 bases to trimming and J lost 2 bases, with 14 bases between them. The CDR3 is CASGEWENTDTQYF. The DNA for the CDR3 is TGTGCCAGCGGGGAATGGGAAAACACAGATACGCAGTATTTT.

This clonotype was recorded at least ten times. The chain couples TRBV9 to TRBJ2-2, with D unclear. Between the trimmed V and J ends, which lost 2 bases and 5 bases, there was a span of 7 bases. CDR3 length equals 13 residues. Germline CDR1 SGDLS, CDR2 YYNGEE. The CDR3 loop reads CASSVLETGELFF. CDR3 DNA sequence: TGTGCCAGCAGCGTCTTGGAGACCGGGGAGCTGTTTTTT.

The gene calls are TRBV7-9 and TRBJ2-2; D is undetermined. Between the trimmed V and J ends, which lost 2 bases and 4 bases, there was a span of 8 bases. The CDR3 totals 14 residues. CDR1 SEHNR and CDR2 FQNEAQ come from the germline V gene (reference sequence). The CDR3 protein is CASSLYRVTGELFF. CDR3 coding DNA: TGTGCCAGCAGCTTATATAGGGTCACCGGGGAGCTGTTTTTT.